The 29 T cell receptor beta chains listed next were all sequenced from one sample in a study of blood T cell repertoires in COVID-19. Measured with immunoSEQ multiplex PCR; TCRdb has only the in-frame clones, and not every one. The sample lists about 170,000 clones, around 84% occurring once. The sample comprised peripheral blood. These receptors originate from a woman between 65 and 79 years old with COVID-19, enrolled during active disease.

This clone turned up a few times. This CDR3 is CSASHGTDNQPQHF. CDR3 sequence (DNA): TGCAGTGCTAGTCATGGGACAGACAATCAGCCCCAGCATTTT. The genes are TRBV20-1 and TRBJ1-5, with 7 bases identical to TRBD1. The CDR3 is 14 residues long. V lost 3 bases to trimming and J lost 3 bases; unmatched junction nucleotides: 5. Germline CDR1 DFQATT, CDR2 SNEGSKA (reference sequence).

The chain couples TRBV7-6 to TRBJ2-3, with D tentatively TRBD2 (6 bases). Trimming shortened V by 7 bases and J by 2 bases, and 16 bases separated the two germline ends. In germline, CDR1 is SGHVS, CDR2 FNYEAQ. CDR3 length: 15 amino acids. The CDR3 coding sequence is TGTGCCAGCACCTACGTTGCGGGGTTCACAGATACGCAGTATTTT. It encodes CASTYVAGFTDTQYF.

This chain joins TRBV27 and TRBJ2-1; a weak D match, TRBD2 (5 bases). This CDR3 is 11 amino acids long. Germline loops: CDR1 MNHEY, CDR2 SMNVEV (reference sequence). V was shortened by 7 bases and J by 9 bases, with 10 bases between the two germline ends. The CDR3 loop reads CASTTGGEQFF. The CDR3 nucleotides are TGTGCCAGCACCACTGGAGGTGAGCAGTTCTTC.

About this clone: The same CDR3 also results from other DNA sequences found in this sample. V and J are TRBV3-1 (or the pseudogene TRBV3-2) and TRBJ2-3; D might be TRBD1 (6 bases). Trimming pared 3 bases from V and 3 bases from J, leaving 10 bases between. Germline lookup yields CDR1 LGHDT and CDR2 YNNKEL (reference sequence). CDR3 length: 14 amino acids. This CDR3 is CASSQGRGTDTQYF. The CDR3 bases are TGTGCCAGCAGCCAGGGCAGGGGTACAGATACGCAGTATTTT.

The chain uses TRBV19 and TRBJ1-2; D call uncertain. This CDR3 comprises 11 residues. Germline CDR1 and CDR2: LNHDA and SQIVND (reference sequence). V lost 3 bases to trimming and J lost 10 bases, with 9 bases between them. CDR3 residues: CASSIGRDYTF. The CDR3 DNA follows: TGTGCCAGTAGTATTGGGAGGGACTACACCTTC.

The V call is TRBV2, the J call TRBJ2-7; D possibly corresponds to TRBD2 (6 bases). CDR3 size: 16 residues. Germline V lookup: CDR1 SNHLY, CDR2 FYNNEI. V lost 6 bases to trimming and J lost 0 bases, with 18 bases between them. CDR3 sequence reads: CASSQLLGGSSYEQYF. CDR3 DNA: TGTGCCAGCAGCCAACTCCTCGGGGGAAGCTCCTACGAGCAGTACTTC. Variable domain in full (rest from reference TRBV2 and TRBJ2-7): EPEVTQTPSHQVTQMGQEVILRCVPISNHLYFYWYRQILGQKVEFLVSFYNNEISEKSEIFDDQFSVERPDGSNFTLKIRSTKLEDSAMYFCASSQLLGGSSYEQYFGPGTRLTVT.

In its sample, this clone was seen a few times. The chain uses TRBV19 and TRBJ1-5, with 12 bases lining up with TRBD1. The CDR3 spans 17 residues. With V trimmed by 5 bases and J by 2 bases, 7 bases remained unmatched. Germline CDR1 LNHDA, CDR2 SQIVND (reference sequence). The CDR3 coding sequence is TGTGCCAGTAGTGCCGGGACAGGGGGCGCGGGCAATCAGCCCCAGCATTTT. This codes for CASSAGTGGAGNQPQHF.

Notes on this clone: Other DNA sequences from this sample encode an identical CDR3 as well. The V call is TRBV19, the J call TRBJ2-7; 8 bases match TRBD1. CDR1 and CDR2 (germline): LNHDA, SQIVND (reference sequence). J lost 3 bases, V lost 3 bases, and 4 bases had no gene match. The CDR3 length is 14 residues. The CDR3 reads CASSIGQGSYEQYF. CDR3 DNA: TGTGCCAGTAGTATCGGACAGGGAAGCTACGAGCAGTACTTC.

The chain combines TRBV7-2 with TRBJ2-5, with D maybe TRBD2 (6 bases). V gave up 1 base and J gave up 4 bases, with 10 bases separating them. Looked up from germline, CDR1 is SGHTA and CDR2 is FQGNSA. The CDR3 runs 14 residues. The CDR3 here is CASSLGGGTETQYF. Here the CDR3 DNA reads TGTGCCAGCAGCTTAGGTGGAGGGACAGAGACCCAGTACTTC.

This clone was seen a single time. The chain joins TRBV6-5 to TRBJ1-4; 10 bases are shared with TRBD1. Trimming cost V 8 bases and J 7 bases; bases outside gene matches: 7. The CDR3 spans 14 residues. Germline loops: CDR1 MNHEY, CDR2 SVGAGI. CDR3 residues: CASARGTGAEKLFF. DNA of the CDR3: TGTGCCAGCGCCAGAGGGACAGGGGCTGAAAAACTGTTTTTT.

This chain connects TRBV7-2 to TRBJ2-1, with 9 nucleotides matching TRBD2. The CDR3 contains 14 residues. In germline, CDR1 is SGHTA, CDR2 FQGNSA. Trimming cost V 3 bases and J 3 bases; bases outside gene matches: 0. As DNA, the CDR3 is TGTGCCAGCAGCTTGACTAGCGGCTACAATGAGCAGTTCTTC. It encodes CASSLTSGYNEQFF.

The V and J genes are TRBV30 and TRBJ1-5, with D possibly TRBD1 on 5 matching bases. Trimming stripped 7 bases from V and 4 bases from J, with 17 bases between. This CDR3 region has 14 residues. Germline V gene data show CDR1 as GTSNPN and CDR2 as SVGIG (reference sequence). CDR3 amino acids: CAFLSGTSNQPQHF. Written as DNA, the CDR3 is TGTGCCTTCCTCTCCGGGACTTCAAATCAGCCCCAGCATTTT.

The genes are TRBV5-4 and TRBJ2-1; 7 positions agree with TRBD1. The CDR3 totals 18 residues. The junction had 19 bases not matched to a gene; V was cut back by 7 bases and J by 3 bases. The germline gives CDR1 SGHNT, CDR2 YYREEE (reference sequence). CDR3 amino acids: CASSRGAGDRAVYNEQFF. The CDR3 bases are TGTGCCAGCTCCCGTGGGGCCGGCGACAGGGCGGTCTACAATGAGCAGTTCTTC.

The chain combines TRBV20-1 with TRBJ1-3; D gene uncertain. The V gene's germline CDR1 is DFQATT and CDR2 SNEGSKA (reference sequence). The CDR3 totals 14 residues. V was trimmed by 3 bases and J by 4 bases, leaving 13 bases between them. CDR3 in amino acids: CSASNPKEGNTIYF. The CDR3 nucleotides are TGCAGTGCTAGTAATCCAAAGGAGGGAAACACCATATATTTT.

The count of this clone is one. V and J are TRBV9 and TRBJ2-4; D is perhaps TRBD1 (5 bases). CDR3 size: 19 residues. Per germline, CDR1 SGDLS and CDR2 YYNGEE. V shed 0 bases and J shed 0 bases, with 19 bases lying between them. The CDR3 region is CASSVEGFAGNLAKNIQYF. CDR3 nucleotides: TGTGCCAGCAGCGTAGAGGGTTTTGCAGGGAACCTAGCCAAAAACATTCAGTACTTC.

V and J are TRBV9 and TRBJ2-7, with TRBD1 matching over 7 bases. The CDR3 covers 16 residues. The J segment lost 5 bases and the V segment lost 5 bases, leaving 16 bases of the junction unmatched. The V gene's germline CDR1 is SGDLS and CDR2 YYNGEE. The CDR3 nucleotides are TGTGCCAGCAGTTCAACCGTCGGCGGCAGGGGGAACGAGCAGTACTTC. This sequence encodes CASSSTVGGRGNEQYF.

V is TRBV21-1 and J is TRBJ1-5; the table calls TRBD1, which could not be checked here. TRBV21-1 is designated a pseudogene. The CDR3 extends over 18 amino acids. The CDR3 DNA sequence: TGTGCCAGCAGCAAGGGACAGGGGATTAAGGATAGCAATCAGCCCCAGCATTTT. Protein product: CASSKGQGIKDSNQPQHF.

The genes are TRBV11-2 and TRBJ2-5; 10 positions match TRBD2. This CDR3 is 16 amino acids long. Germline V gene lookup returns CDR1 SGHAT and CDR2 FQNNGV. Unmatched junction bases numbered 7, after V lost 5 bases and J lost 1 base. The CDR3 bases are TGTGCCAGCAGCCCCCCGGCTAGCGGGGGCCAAGAGACCCAGTACTTC. This sequence encodes CASSPPASGGQETQYF.

This sequence joins TRBV28 and TRBJ1-2, with unresolved D. The CDR3 covers 14 residues. The V gene lost 3 bases and the J gene lost 5 bases, with 13 bases spanning the gap. Germline V lookup: CDR1 MDHEN, CDR2 SYDVKM. This chain's CDR3 is CASSFGQTRYGYTF. As DNA, the CDR3 is TGTGCCAGCAGTTTCGGTCAGACTCGGTATGGCTACACCTTC.

The chain is built from TRBV18 and TRBJ1-1; D not resolved. The V end was cut by 3 bases, the J end by 6 bases, with 11 bases between. This CDR3 comprises 13 residues. Germline CDR1 KGHSH, CDR2 LQKENI. The CDR3 DNA sequence: TGTGCCAGCTCACCTCGGGAGGACGCTGAAGCTTTCTTT. This sequence encodes CASSPREDAEAFF.

The rearrangement uses TRBV12-5 and TRBJ2-3, with 9 nucleotides matching TRBD2. Per the germline V gene, CDR1 is LGHNT and CDR2 is FRNRAP. CDR3 length equals 14 residues. V was clipped by 2 bases and J by 6 bases; unmatched bases: 3. The CDR3 loop reads CASGLSGGLDTQYF. CDR3 nucleotide sequence: TGTGCTAGTGGTTTGAGCGGGGGGTTGGATACGCAGTATTTT. Looking up the rest from reference TRBV12-5 and TRBJ2-3 gives the full variable domain: DARVTQTPRHKVTEMGQEVTMRCQPILGHNTVFWYRQTMMQGLELLAYFRNRAPLDDSGMPKDRFSAEMPDATLATLKIQPSEPRDSAVYFCASGLSGGLDTQYFGPGTRLTVL.

The chain links TRBV3-1 (or the pseudogene TRBV3-2) to TRBJ1-4; 7 bases map to TRBD1. This CDR3 is built from 17 residues. In germline, CDR1 is LGHDT, CDR2 YNNKEL (reference sequence). V lost 2 bases to trimming and J lost 7 bases; unmatched junction nucleotides: 13. The CDR3 DNA reads TGTGCCAGCAGCCAACCCTCACCCGGGACAGCTGGTGAAAAACTGTTTTTT. Translation: CASSQPSPGTAGEKLFF.

Notes on this clone: At one end the junction does not follow the germline gene, possibly because of a read error. This chain joins TRBV2 and TRBJ2-3; TRBD2 matches 8 bases. Per the germline V gene, CDR1 is SNHLY and CDR2 is FYNNEI. The CDR3 covers 14 residues. CDR3 sequence reads: CASRAGGSTNTQYF. As DNA, the CDR3 is TGTGCCTCAAGGGCGGGGGGCTCCACAAATACGCAGTATTTT.

This chain uses TRBV5-1 with TRBJ2-3; 9 nucleotides match TRBD1. This CDR3 region has 15 residues. From germline, CDR1 is SGHRS and CDR2 YFSETQ. V lost 5 bases and J lost 0; bases outside the gene matches: 4. This CDR3 reads CASSLQGASTDTQYF. In nucleotides, the CDR3 is TGCGCCAGCAGTTTACAGGGGGCCAGCACAGATACGCAGTATTTT.

The V call is TRBV4-2, the J call TRBJ1-1; D possibly corresponds to TRBD1 (5 bases). CDR1 and CDR2 from the germline V gene are LGHNA and YNFKEQ. Trimming cost V 4 bases and J 6 bases, with 21 bases left between them. The CDR3 runs to 16 residues. The CDR3 reads CASSLEIRLGAAEAFF. The CDR3 DNA sequence: TGTGCCAGCAGCCTGGAAATAAGGTTAGGGGCTGCTGAAGCTTTCTTT.

The chain combines TRBV19 with TRBJ1-4; 7 bases line up with TRBD1. The CDR3 runs to 14 residues. Germline V CDR1 and CDR2: LNHDA, SQIVND (reference sequence). V lost 3 bases and J lost 7; bases outside the gene matches: 5. CDR3 in DNA: TGTGCCAGTAGTATGGACAGGCGGGGTGAAAAACTGTTTTTT. Its protein product is CASSMDRRGEKLFF.

This chain links TRBV30 with TRBJ2-4, with D perhaps matching TRBD1 (6 bases). The ends were cut back, 5 bases at V and 8 bases at J, with 13 bases in the middle. The CDR3 length is 12 residues. CDR1 and CDR2 (germline): GTSNPN, SVGIG (reference sequence). CDR3 DNA sequence: TGTGCCTGGGGGGGCCCAGGAGACATTCAGTACTTC. It codes for CAWGGPGDIQYF.

The rearrangement links TRBV5-1 to TRBJ2-1, with 7 bases lining up with TRBD1. The CDR3 contains 13 residues. From germline, CDR1 is SGHRS and CDR2 YFSETQ. V gave up 4 bases and J gave up 3 bases; unmatched junction bases: 1. CDR3 sequence: CASSRDSYNEQFF. The DNA of the CDR3 is TGCGCCAGCAGCCGGGACAGCTACAATGAGCAGTTCTTC.

CDR3 region: CASGQGTLHSAFF. The CDR3 DNA reads as TGTGCCAGCGGACAGGGGACGCTACACTCAGCTTTCTTT. The chain employs TRBV2 and TRBJ1-1; TRBD1 aligns across 9 bases. The CDR3 runs to 13 residues. The V and J ends lost 8 bases and 10 bases, in that order; junction bases with no gene match: 11. Germline CDR1 reads SNHLY; CDR2 reads FYNNEI.